The clone carrying this T cell receptor beta chain was picked up a small number of times. Sample time point: after dendritic cell vaccination, including at tumor progression/relapse. Produced via immunoSEQ multiplex PCR; TCRdb's table is partial and in-frame only. The repertoire has tens of thousands of clones, approximately 80% of them found once; the top ten carry approximately 15%. These data come from a study of glioma-infiltrating T cells after dendritic cell vaccination. The CDR3 length is 15 residues. V dropped 1 base and J dropped 4 bases, with 11 bases sitting between them. Germline V gene sequence: CDR1 MNHNS, CDR2 SASEGT.

The material sequenced was blood, taken after dendritic cell vaccination. The chain couples TRBV6-1 to TRBJ1-3; D unclear. The sequence was obtained from a human donor with glioblastoma. The CDR3 region is CASSEGSGQGNTIYF. The CDR3 region has the DNA TGTGCCAGCAGTGAAGGGTCAGGCCAGGGAAACACCATATATTTT.